A single sample is the source of the 7 T cell receptor beta chains below, sequenced in a study of blood T cells in healthy people across ages. A second PCR of about 6 to 11 cycles used a sample-barcoded 5' primer and a J-beta primer mix. TCRdb reprocessed the 5' RACE reads with MiXCR, giving one entry per CDR3 protein. This sample yields approximately 810,000 distinct CDR3 sequences, of which 30% to 45% are seen a single time; around 13% belongs to the top ten. The specimen was blood. These receptors originate from a man aged 18 to 29 in good health.

V usage is TRBV7-9 and J usage is TRBJ2-5, with no clear D. Trimming left V 2 bases short and J 1 base short, with 26 bases between. This CDR3 contains 20 residues. CDR1 is SEHNR and CDR2 is FQNEAQ in the germline V gene (reference sequence). This CDR3 is CASSLLLNRWNQAVQETQYF. In nucleotides, the CDR3 is TGTGCCAGCAGCTTACTTCTAAATCGGTGGAATCAGGCGGTCCAAGAGACCCAGTACTTC.

V usage is TRBV7-2 and J usage is TRBJ2-2; D is undetermined. CDR3 length: 13 amino acids. Germline V gene data show CDR1 as SGHTA and CDR2 as FQGNSA. V dropped 5 bases and J dropped 7 bases, with 11 bases sitting between them. The CDR3 loop is CASSPVIRGELFF. The CDR3 DNA reads TGTGCCAGCAGCCCCGTTATTCGCGGGGAGCTGTTTTTT.

In its sample, this clonotype was seen a few times. In nucleotides, the CDR3 is TGTGCCAGCAGTCTACAGGGGGCGTCCTATGGCTACACCTTC. It yields the protein CASSLQGASYGYTF. The genes are TRBV12-3 or TRBV12-4 and TRBJ1-2, with TRBD1 identical over 9 bases. V shed 5 bases and J 4 bases; nucleotides not matched to a gene: 5. The CDR3 consists of 14 residues.

The chain is built from TRBV4-1 and TRBJ2-5, with D unclear. Germline-derived CDR1 and CDR2 are MGHRA and YSYEKL. The CDR3 has 14 amino acids. V was cut by 0 bases and J by 3 bases, with 8 bases left in between. CDR3 in DNA: TGCGCCAGCAGCCAAGACAATAGGGAAGAGACCCAGTACTTC. As protein: CASSQDNREETQYF.

Ten or more counts support this clonotype. The genes are TRBV4-3 and TRBJ1-2; tentative D call: TRBD1 (5 bases). This CDR3 region has 16 residues. The germline V gene encodes CDR1 LGHNA and CDR2 YSLEER. V lost 0 bases and J lost 4, with 15 bases in between. The CDR3: CASSQEGESGTYGYTF. The CDR3 DNA follows: TGCGCCAGCAGCCAAGAGGGGGAATCCGGGACCTATGGCTACACCTTC.

The genes are TRBV27 and TRBJ2-1; D is ambiguous. Germline CDR1 and CDR2: MNHEY and SMNVEV (reference sequence). The CDR3 runs 14 residues. The V end lost 2 bases, the J end lost 4 bases, and 9 bases lay between the germline ends. The CDR3 loop reads CASSLRSVYNEQFF. The CDR3 DNA reads TGTGCCAGCAGTTTAAGATCGGTATACAATGAGCAGTTCTTC.

This clonotype has just a few counts. The chain links TRBV12-3 or TRBV12-4 to TRBJ1-5, with D possibly being TRBD1 (6 bases). The V and J ends lost 6 bases and 5 bases respectively, with 11 bases between them. There are 13 residues in the CDR3. The CDR3 sequence: CASSYRVDQPQHF. The CDR3 coding sequence is TGTGCCAGCAGCTACAGGGTGGATCAGCCCCAGCATTTT.